This T cell receptor beta chain was captured by sequencing in a study of T cells in localized non-small cell lung cancer. Study-wide results and limits: Uninvolved adjacent lung showed the highest T cell clonality, exceeding tumor. Adjacent lung had a median approximately 57 of the 100 largest tumor clones. Sequencing covered just one tumor region, so heterogeneity cannot be ruled out.

Assay: immunoSEQ multiplex PCR; the TCRdb copy retains only in-frame clones and omits some. The sample yields about 77,000 clones, more than 70% seen once. Details on this clone: Antigen: not known.

Trimming removed 2 bases from V and 0 bases from J, with 13 bases in between. This CDR3 contains 16 residues. CDR1 is SGHRS, CDR2 YFSETQ, per germline. The sample consisted of peripheral blood, taken before any cancer treatment. The clonotype originates from a woman aged 35-70 years with stage I squamous cell lung carcinoma. This chain connects TRBV5-1 to TRBJ2-3; TRBD1 is a possible D gene (6 bases). The CDR3 DNA reads as TGCGCCAGCAGCTTAACACAGGGAACTAGCACAGATACGCAGTATTTT. It is translated as CASSLTQGTSTDTQYF. Based on the CDR3 plus reference TRBV5-1 and TRBJ2-3, the full variable domain is KAGVTQTPRYLIKTRGQQVTLSCSPISGHRSVSWYQQTPGQGLQFLFEYFSETQRNKGNFPGRFSGRQFSNSRSEMNVSTLELGDSALYLCASSLTQGTSTDTQYFGPGTRLTVL.